What follows are 31 T cell receptor beta chains derived from one specimen sequenced in a study of post-analysis software for immune sequencing data. These receptors' antigens are unknown. Findings and limits, study-wide: Included in a set of a handful of TRBV segments more frequent in patients than controls were TRBV5-6, TRBV5-1 and TRBV20-1.

Unique molecular identifiers were built into the TCR beta cDNA libraries. Via MiXCR, TCRdb re-called the PCR reads, giving one row per CDR3 protein. This sample has 750,000 to 950,000 distinct CDR3 sequences, with around 42% found just once. The sequencing sample was made of blood. The receptor source for this set is a girl under 18 with multiple sclerosis.

The V and J genes are TRBV7-2 and TRBJ2-4, with D possibly being TRBD1 or TRBD2 (6 bases each). The assigned J gene may be wrong: the sequence end matches TRBJ2-7 better. Germline CDR1 reads SGHTA; CDR2 reads FQGNSA. CDR3 length: 15 amino acids. CDR3 nucleotides: TGTGCCAGCAGCTTAGGAGGGGACGGGGGCCACGAGCAGTACTTC. This codes for CASSLGGDGGHEQYF.

This chain links TRBV28 with TRBJ2-7; no reliable D call. Deletions cut 0 bases from V and 0 bases from J, with 12 bases between. Per the germline V gene, CDR1 is MDHEN and CDR2 is SYDVKM. The CDR3 contains 16 residues. CDR3 region: CASSLWGRLRSYEQYF. The DNA of the CDR3 is TGTGCCAGCAGTTTATGGGGCCGTCTGCGCTCCTACGAGCAGTACTTC.

This clonotype is a singleton in its sample. The chain carries TRBV12-5 and TRBJ1-2; unclear D gene. Trimming pared 10 bases from V and 7 bases from J, leaving 4 bases between. The CDR3 has 8 residues. Germline lookup yields CDR1 LGHNT and CDR2 FRNRAP. The CDR3 protein is CAISGYTF. DNA of the CDR3: TGTGCTATTAGTGGCTACACCTTC.

The V call is TRBV12-3 or TRBV12-4, the J call TRBJ2-7; no clear D. The V gene lost 2 bases and the J gene lost 2 bases, with 10 bases spanning the gap. This CDR3 contains 14 residues. For the CDR3, the DNA is TGTGCCAGCAGTTTAAAGGTCAAAACCTACGAGCAGTACTTC. Protein product: CASSLKVKTYEQYF.

The rearrangement links TRBV24-1 to TRBJ2-3, with TRBD1 identical over 9 bases. CDR1 and CDR2 (germline): KGHDR, SFDVKD. Trimming took 8 bases from V and 6 from J; bases not matched to a gene: 11. The CDR3 runs 15 residues. CDR3 residues: CATTYRGLILDTQYF. The CDR3 DNA follows: TGTGCCACCACCTACAGGGGGCTGATTTTGGATACGCAGTATTTT.

The DNA for the CDR3 is TGTGCCAGCAGTGAATTGTGGGCCGACGGAGAAAACCCCTACGAGCAGTACTTC. As protein: CASSELWADGENPYEQYF. The V call is TRBV2, the J call TRBJ2-7; D call uncertain. The germline CDR1 and CDR2 sequences are SNHLY and FYNNEI. The CDR3 loop spans 18 amino acids. The germline V and J ends were trimmed by 2 bases and 2 bases, with 22 bases remaining between them.

This clonotype was observed once. The chain combines TRBV4-3 with TRBJ2-3; D tentatively reads TRBD1 or TRBD2 (5 bases each). V gave up 3 bases and J gave up 6 bases, with 16 bases separating them. The CDR3 spans 15 residues. Germline loops: CDR1 LGHNA, CDR2 YSLEER. The CDR3 here is CASSQRDDILDTQYF. CDR3 coding DNA: TGCGCCAGCAGCCAGAGGGACGATATTCTGGATACGCAGTATTTT.

The chain carries TRBV5-1 and TRBJ2-1; 7 bases are a match to TRBD2. The V and J ends lost 0 bases and 8 bases, in that order; junction bases with no gene match: 5. The CDR3 runs 14 residues. The germline gives CDR1 SGHRS, CDR2 YFSETQ. The CDR3 sequence is CASSLGGRVDEQFF. CDR3 DNA: TGCGCCAGCAGCTTGGGGGGGAGGGTCGATGAGCAGTTCTTC.

Concerning this clonotype itself: Germline is not matched at one junction end, which may reflect a read error. V gene TRBV29-1 combines with J gene TRBJ1-1, with D perhaps matching TRBD1 (6 bases). The CDR3 runs to 16 residues. Germline V CDR1 and CDR2: SQVTM, ANQGSEA. CDR3 sequence: CSVERATGSVNTEAFF. The CDR3 DNA reads as TGCAGCGTTGAAAGGGCAACAGGGAGTGTGAACACTGAGGCTTTCTTT.

This clonotype was seen ten or more times. J is TRBJ2-6 and V is TRBV29-1; no reliable D call. CDR3 length: 14 amino acids. Germline assignment: CDR1 SQVTM and CDR2 ANQGSEA. V lost 4 bases, J lost 0 bases, and 7 bases lay in between. Here the CDR3 reads CSVGQDSGANVLTF. CDR3 sequence (DNA): TGCAGCGTTGGCCAGGACTCTGGGGCCAACGTCCTGACTTTC.

The genes are TRBV12-3 or TRBV12-4 and TRBJ2-1, with 7 positions matching TRBD1. J was trimmed by 2 bases and V by 5 bases; bases with no gene match: 6. This CDR3 contains 15 residues. The CDR3 bases are TGTGCCAGCAGTACGGACAGGAGCCCCTACAATGAGCAGTTCTTC. Translation: CASSTDRSPYNEQFF.

The chain uses TRBV7-2 and TRBJ2-5; D is undetermined. Germline V gene data show CDR1 as SGHTA and CDR2 as FQGNSA. The CDR3 is 13 residues long. V lost 2 bases to trimming and J lost 4 bases, with 8 bases between them. CDR3 sequence reads: CASSLSLAETQYF. Here the CDR3 DNA reads TGTGCCAGCAGCTTAAGCCTCGCAGAGACCCAGTACTTC.

V usage is TRBV25-1 and J usage is TRBJ2-3, with 8 bases aligning to TRBD2. The CDR3 runs 17 residues. Germline V lookup: CDR1 MGHDK, CDR2 SYGVNS. V shed 1 base and J 2 bases; nucleotides not matched to a gene: 8. The CDR3 DNA reads TGTGCCAGCAGTGAATGGGCGGTAGCGGGGAACACAGATACGCAGTATTTT. Translated: CASSEWAVAGNTDTQYF.

This rearrangement joins TRBV4-3 to TRBJ2-1; tentative D call: TRBD1 (5 bases). Judging by the DNA end, TRBJ2-7 fits better; the J call may be wrong. CDR3 length: 15 residues. CDR1 and CDR2 from the germline V gene are LGHNA and YSLEER. The CDR3 nucleotides are TGCGCCAGCAGCCAAGATCGAGACAGTTTGTACGAGCAGTACTTC. Translation: CASSQDRDSLYEQYF.

With respect to this clonotype: A much bigger clone sits one base away, suggesting this may be a read error. V gene TRBV10-3 combines with J gene TRBJ1-2; D unresolved. CDR1 and CDR2 (germline): ENHRY, SYGVKD. Trimming cost V 2 bases and J 4 bases, with 11 bases left between them. The CDR3 is 14 residues long. CDR3 coding DNA: TGTGCCATCAGTGAGGGTACAGCAGGCTATGGCTACACCTTC. Its protein product is CAISEGTAGYGYTF.

V usage is TRBV7-9 and J usage is TRBJ2-1; D gene uncertain. The V end lost 4 bases, the J end lost 5 bases, and 9 bases lay between the germline ends. Germline V gene data show CDR1 as SEHNR and CDR2 as FQNEAQ (reference sequence). The CDR3 is 13 amino acids. CDR3 sequence reads: CASSSPLDNEQFF. DNA for the CDR3: TGTGCCAGCAGCTCCCCACTGGACAATGAGCAGTTCTTC.

The chain joins TRBV20-1 to TRBJ2-7; D possibly corresponds to TRBD2 (6 bases). V was trimmed by 4 bases and J by 4 bases, leaving 14 bases between them. This CDR3 region has 13 residues. Germline values: CDR1 DFQATT, CDR2 SNEGSKA (reference sequence). The chain's CDR3 is CSAKDGSSYEQYF. The CDR3, as DNA: TGCAGTGCTAAGGACGGGAGCTCTTACGAGCAGTACTTC.

This clonotype was recorded a few times. The V call is TRBV7-2, the J call TRBJ2-5, with a tentative D call TRBD2 (6 bases). CDR1 SGHTA and CDR2 FQGNSA come from the germline V gene. The V end lost 6 bases, the J end lost 5 bases, and 22 bases lay between the germline ends. CDR3 length equals 16 residues. CDR3 sequence (DNA): TGTGCCAGCAGAATACACGGCGGGGTCAAAAAGGAGACCCAGTACTTC. Its protein is CASRIHGGVKKETQYF.

This chain connects TRBV29-1 to TRBJ2-7, with D possibly being TRBD1 or TRBD2 (6 bases each). The CDR3 runs 14 residues. Germline V CDR1 and CDR2: SQVTM, ANQGSEA. Trimming shortened V by 3 bases and J by 3 bases, and 15 bases separated the two germline ends. Here the CDR3 DNA reads TGCAGCGTTGAGTCCCCAGGAGGGGGCTACGAGCAGTACTTC. Its protein is CSVESPGGGYEQYF.

The chain links TRBV4-1 to TRBJ1-1, with D possibly matching TRBD1 (5 bases). The V end was cut by 1 base, the J end by 6 bases, with 12 bases between. The CDR3 extends over 14 amino acids. CDR1 and CDR2 (germline): MGHRA, YSYEKL. The CDR3 sequence is CASSQGLGRPEAFF. In DNA, the CDR3 is TGCGCCAGCAGCCAAGGGCTGGGGCGTCCTGAAGCTTTCTTT.

This clonotype turned up a few times. One end of the junction is discordant with germline, which a read error may explain. This chain joins TRBV7-3 and TRBJ2-5, with TRBD1 matching 9 bases. The DNA end favors TRBJ2-7, so the J call may be wrong. The CDR3 has 13 residues. Looked up from germline, CDR1 is SGHTA and CDR2 is FQGTGA. The CDR3 sequence: CASSLTGGNEQYF. The CDR3, as DNA: TGCGCCAGCAGCTTGACAGGGGGGAACGAGCAGTACTTC.

The J gene is TRBJ2-1, the V gene TRBV12-3 or TRBV12-4; 10 bases align to TRBD2. V shed 1 base, J shed 1 base, and the junction held 4 bases outside the gene matches. This CDR3 spans 17 amino acids. For the CDR3, the DNA is TGTGCCAGCAGTTTAGATCTTAGCGGGAGGTCCTACAATGAGCAGTTCTTC. This sequence encodes CASSLDLSGRSYNEQFF.

The rearrangement links TRBV20-1 to TRBJ2-7, with 7 bases that match TRBD1. The germline gives CDR1 DFQATT, CDR2 SNEGSKA (reference sequence). V gave up 2 bases and J gave up 0 bases; unmatched junction bases: 1. The CDR3 contains 13 residues. The DNA of the CDR3 is TGCAGTGCTAGACAGGGGGACTCCTACGAGCAGTACTTC. Translating it yields CSARQGDSYEQYF.

The chain employs TRBV4-1 and TRBJ2-7; TRBD2 aligns across 7 bases. This CDR3 has 15 residues. Per the germline V gene, CDR1 is MGHRA and CDR2 is YSYEKL. V shed 2 bases and J 3 bases; nucleotides not matched to a gene: 7. The CDR3 nucleotides read TGCGCCAGCAGCCAACCCGGGACTACGTTCTACGAGCAGTACTTC. Translating it yields CASSQPGTTFYEQYF.

This clonotype was seen a few times. V is TRBV9 and J is TRBJ2-5, with a weak D call TRBD2 (6 bases). This CDR3 has 13 residues. The V gene's germline CDR1 is SGDLS and CDR2 YYNGEE. V was trimmed by 3 bases and J by 5 bases, leaving 11 bases between them. The CDR3 bases are TGTGCCAGCAGCGACGGGGGAGTGGAGACCCAGTACTTC. Residues: CASSDGGVETQYF.

The chain recombines TRBV27 with TRBJ2-7; TRBD2 might be the D (5 bases). Deletions cut 2 bases from V and 7 bases from J, with 12 bases between. CDR1 MNHEY and CDR2 SMNVEV come from the germline V gene (reference sequence). CDR3 length: 13 residues. The CDR3: CASSLARTGEQYF. As DNA, the CDR3 is TGTGCCAGCAGTTTAGCCCGCACGGGAGAGCAGTACTTC.

The chain employs TRBV28 and TRBJ1-6; D unresolved. V shed 2 bases and J shed 1 base, with 6 bases lying between them. This CDR3 region has 15 residues. Germline lookup yields CDR1 MDHEN and CDR2 SYDVKM. The CDR3 is CASSLDQSYNSPLHF. The CDR3 nucleotides read TGTGCCAGCAGTTTAGACCAATCCTATAATTCACCCCTCCACTTT.

This chain connects TRBV27 to TRBJ2-4; 11 nucleotides align to TRBD2. Germline V gene data show CDR1 as MNHEY and CDR2 as SMNVEV (reference sequence). The CDR3 sequence is 15 residues long. J was trimmed by 13 bases and V by 2 bases; bases with no gene match: 10. The CDR3 sequence: CASSLRGTSGARQYF. In DNA form, the CDR3 reads TGTGCCAGCAGTTTACGAGGGACTAGCGGAGCTCGGCAGTACTTC.

V is TRBV2 and J is TRBJ2-1; 7 bases are a match to TRBD2. Germline CDR1 and CDR2: SNHLY and FYNNEI. V was clipped by 11 bases and J by 6 bases; unmatched bases: 10. The CDR3 totals 13 residues. CDR3 DNA sequence: TGTGCCGGGGCACTAGCGCGGACCAATGAGCAGTTCTTC. Translating gives CAGALARTNEQFF. The full variable domain, its missing parts supplied by reference TRBV2 and TRBJ2-1, is EPEVTQTPSHQVTQMGQEVILRCVPISNHLYFYWYRQILGQKVEFLVSFYNNEISEKSEIFDDQFSVERPDGSNFTLKIRSTKLEDSAMYFCAGALARTNEQFFGPGTRLTVL.

This clonotype has only a few counts. The chain has TRBV15 and TRBJ2-1, with D perhaps TRBD2 (6 bases). This CDR3 is 15 amino acids long. The germline CDR1 and CDR2 sequences are LNHNV and YYDKDF (reference sequence). Trimming shortened V by 5 bases and J by 7 bases, and 18 bases separated the two germline ends. Written as DNA, the CDR3 is TGTGCCACCAGCCCCGGGGGACCCCAGGCTAATGAGCAGTTCTTC. Translating gives CATSPGGPQANEQFF. Together with reference TRBV15 and TRBJ2-1, the CDR3 gives the full variable domain: DAMVIQNPRYQVTQFGKPVTLSCSQTLNHNVMYWYQQKSSQAPKLLFHYYDKDFNNEADTPDNFQSRRPNTSFCFLDIRSPGLGDTAMYLCATSPGGPQANEQFFGPGTRLTVL.

V usage is TRBV7-9 and J usage is TRBJ2-7; TRBD2 matches at 16 bases. The V gene end was trimmed by 5 bases and the J gene end by 6 bases; junction bases not matched to a gene: 13. The CDR3 has 18 residues. The germline V gene has CDR1 SEHNR and CDR2 FQNEAQ (reference sequence). CDR3 sequence (DNA): TGTGCCAGCAGCGTCACCGGGACTAGCGGGAGGGTCGGTAGCGAGCAGTACTTC. Translated: CASSVTGTSGRVGSEQYF.